These 8 T cell receptor beta chains came from one sample sequenced in a study of beta chain features in type 1 diabetes. General observations from the study: There was a moderate but significant shortening of TCRB CDR3s in all four CD4+ subsets of Type 1 diabetes patients.

No antigens are known for them. The study reverse transcribed the entire isolated RNA, so it sequenced expressed TCRB transcripts. Repertoires were generated with immunoSEQ multiplex PCR, while TCRdb's copy carries only in-frame clones and drops some. The sample contains approximately 170,000 clones, about 8% of which appear only once. Input material: central memory CD4+ T cells from blood. Receptors were obtained from a woman aged 40 to 55 with type 1 diabetes.

This clone was recorded a few times. The J gene is TRBJ1-5, the V gene TRBV9; possibly TRBD1 for D (6 bases). The CDR3 contains 15 residues. V lost 3 bases to trimming and J lost 0 bases, with 10 bases between them. Germline values: CDR1 SGDLS, CDR2 YYNGEE. The CDR3 reads CASSGPDSSNQPQHF. CDR3 nucleotide sequence: TGTGCCAGCAGCGGCCCGGACAGTAGCAATCAGCCCCAGCATTTT.

This clone appeared a few times. This chain connects TRBV7-8 to TRBJ2-5, with TRBD1 as a possible D gene (5 bases). Trimming removed 3 bases at V and 1 base at J, with 9 bases between. Germline lookup yields CDR1 SGHVS and CDR2 FQNEAQ. This CDR3 has 14 residues. The CDR3 sequence: CASSFRQIQETQYF. The DNA of the CDR3 is TGTGCCAGCAGCTTCAGACAGATCCAAGAGACCCAGTACTTC.

V is TRBV7-9 and J is TRBJ1-4; TRBD1 matches at 11 bases. The junction had 3 bases not matched to a gene; V was cut back by 1 base and J by 8 bases. The germline gives CDR1 SEHNR, CDR2 FQNEAQ (reference sequence). The CDR3 loop spans 15 amino acids. The DNA for the CDR3 is TGTGCCAGCAGCTTAGTGGGACAGGGGGTCGAAAAACTGTTTTTT. Its protein is CASSLVGQGVEKLFF.

The J gene is TRBJ2-3, the V gene TRBV11-2; 10 bases agree with TRBD1. J lost 5 bases, V lost 5 bases, and 7 bases had no gene match. Germline CDR1 reads SGHAT; CDR2 reads FQNNGV. The CDR3 has 15 amino acids. CDR3 nucleotide sequence: TGTGCCAGCAGCCCTGGGGGACAGGGGATAGATACGCAGTATTTT. Encoded protein: CASSPGGQGIDTQYF. Based on the CDR3 plus reference TRBV11-2 and TRBJ2-3, the full variable domain is EAGVAQSPRYKIIEKRQSVAFWCNPISGHATLYWYQQILGQGPKLLIQFQNNGVVDDSQLPKDRFSAERLKGVDSTLKIQPAKLEDSAVYLCASSPGGQGIDTQYFGPGTRLTVL.

The V gene is TRBV5-4, the J gene TRBJ2-1; TRBD2 is a possible D gene (6 bases). From germline, CDR1 is SGHNT and CDR2 YYREEE (reference sequence). Trimming took 4 bases from V and 7 from J, leaving 21 bases between them. The CDR3 extends over 16 amino acids. Here the CDR3 reads CASSPTFERAGNEQFF. In DNA, the CDR3 is TGTGCCAGCAGCCCAACATTTGAGCGGGCTGGGAATGAGCAGTTCTTC. Full variable domain (rest looked up from reference TRBV5-4 and TRBJ2-1): ETGVTQSPTHLIKTRGQQVTLRCSSQSGHNTVSWYQQALGQGPQFIFQYYREEENGRGNFPPRFSGLQFPNYSSELNVNALELDDSALYLCASSPTFERAGNEQFFGPGTRLTVL.

This clone showed up just a few times. The V call is TRBV9, the J call TRBJ1-4; 9 positions match TRBD1. The CDR3 is 15 amino acids. The V gene end was trimmed by 2 bases and the J gene end by 8 bases; junction bases not matched to a gene: 7. Germline V gene data show CDR1 as SGDLS and CDR2 as YYNGEE. CDR3 region: CASSVQGQGREKLFF. The CDR3 DNA follows: TGTGCCAGCAGCGTGCAGGGACAGGGAAGAGAAAAACTGTTTTTT. The full variable domain, in which reference TRBV9 and TRBJ1-4 provide the parts outside the CDR3, is DSGVTQTPKHLITATGQRVTLRCSPRSGDLSVYWYQQSLDQGLQFLIQYYNGEERAKGNILERFSAQQFPDLHSELNLSSLELGDSALYFCASSVQGQGREKLFFGSGTQLSVL.

The genes are TRBV7-8 and TRBJ1-4; 9 bases are shared with TRBD1. CDR1 SGHVS and CDR2 FQNEAQ come from the germline V gene. The CDR3 length is 16 residues. The V and J ends lost 4 bases and 5 bases, in that order; junction bases with no gene match: 8. CDR3: CASSWPPGTGNEKLFF. The CDR3 coding sequence is TGTGCCAGCAGCTGGCCCCCGGGGACAGGGAATGAAAAACTGTTTTTT.

This clone was recorded many times. This chain joins TRBV9 and TRBJ2-1; 10 bases line up with TRBD2. The germline CDR1 and CDR2 sequences are SGDLS and YYNGEE. The V segment lost 3 bases and the J segment 5 bases; nucleotides outside the gene matches: 2. This CDR3 comprises 14 residues. The CDR3 DNA is TGTGCCAGCAGCGAGCGGGGGGGCGACAATGAGCAGTTCTTC. Translating gives CASSERGGDNEQFF.